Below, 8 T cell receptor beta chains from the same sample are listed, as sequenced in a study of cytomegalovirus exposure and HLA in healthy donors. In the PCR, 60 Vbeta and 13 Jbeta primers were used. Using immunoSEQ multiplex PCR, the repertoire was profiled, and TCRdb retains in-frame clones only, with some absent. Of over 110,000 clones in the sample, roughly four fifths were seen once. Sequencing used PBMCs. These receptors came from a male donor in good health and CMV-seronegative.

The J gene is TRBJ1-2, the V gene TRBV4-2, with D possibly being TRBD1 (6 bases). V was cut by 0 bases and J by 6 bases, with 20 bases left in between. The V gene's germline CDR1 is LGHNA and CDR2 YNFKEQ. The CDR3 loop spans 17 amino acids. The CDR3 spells CASSQDRSGGAGDGYTF. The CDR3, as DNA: TGTGCCAGCAGCCAAGATCGCAGTGGGGGCGCAGGTGATGGCTACACCTTC.

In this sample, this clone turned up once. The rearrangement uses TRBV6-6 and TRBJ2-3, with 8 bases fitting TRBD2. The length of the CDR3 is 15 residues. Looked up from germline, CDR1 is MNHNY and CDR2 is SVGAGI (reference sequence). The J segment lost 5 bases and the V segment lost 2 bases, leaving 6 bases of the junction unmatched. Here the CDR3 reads CASSYTGTRGDTQYF. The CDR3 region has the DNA TGTGCCAGCAGTTACACCGGGACTAGAGGAGATACGCAGTATTTT.

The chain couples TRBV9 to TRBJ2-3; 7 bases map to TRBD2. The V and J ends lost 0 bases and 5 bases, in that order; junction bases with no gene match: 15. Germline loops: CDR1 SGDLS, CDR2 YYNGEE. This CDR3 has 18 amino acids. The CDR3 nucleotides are TGTGCCAGCAGCGTAGCTAGGTCTAGCGGAAGTGGGGGAGATACGCAGTATTTT. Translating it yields CASSVARSSGSGGDTQYF.

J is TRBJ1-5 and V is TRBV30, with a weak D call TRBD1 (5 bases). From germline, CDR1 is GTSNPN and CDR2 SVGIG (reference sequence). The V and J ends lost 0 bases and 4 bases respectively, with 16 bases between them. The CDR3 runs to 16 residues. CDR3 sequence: CAWSVVGQGPNQPQHF. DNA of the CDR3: TGTGCCTGGAGTGTGGTCGGGCAGGGCCCTAATCAGCCCCAGCATTTT.

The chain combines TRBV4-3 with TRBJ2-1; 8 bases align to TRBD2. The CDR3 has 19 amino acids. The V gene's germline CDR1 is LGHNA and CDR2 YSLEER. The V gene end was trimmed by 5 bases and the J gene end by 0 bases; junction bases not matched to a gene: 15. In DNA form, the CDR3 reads TGCGCCAGCAGCAAACTATATGGAGCGGGAGCCAGCTCCTACAATGAGCAGTTCTTC. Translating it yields CASSKLYGAGASSYNEQFF.

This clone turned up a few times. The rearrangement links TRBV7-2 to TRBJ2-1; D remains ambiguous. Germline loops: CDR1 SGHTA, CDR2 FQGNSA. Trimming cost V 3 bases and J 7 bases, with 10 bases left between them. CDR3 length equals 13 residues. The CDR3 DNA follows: TGTGCCAGCAGCTTCCTAATCGATAATGAGCAGTTCTTC. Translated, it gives CASSFLIDNEQFF.

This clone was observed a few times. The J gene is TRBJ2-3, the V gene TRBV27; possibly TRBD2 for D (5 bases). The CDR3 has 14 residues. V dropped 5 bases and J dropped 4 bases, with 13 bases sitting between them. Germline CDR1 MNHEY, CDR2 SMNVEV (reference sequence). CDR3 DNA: TGTGCCAGCAGTCCCGGGATTATCGCAGATACGCAGTATTTT. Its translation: CASSPGIIADTQYF.

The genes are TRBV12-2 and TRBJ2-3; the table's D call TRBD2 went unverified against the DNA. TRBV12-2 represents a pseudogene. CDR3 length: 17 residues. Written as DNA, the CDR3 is TGTGCAAGTCGCTTAGTGGTAAAGCGGGAAATCACAGATACGCAGTATTTT. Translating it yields CASRLVVKREITDTQYF.